The present TCR beta chain was sequenced within a study of CD8+CD57+ T cells in acquired aplastic anemia listed by TCRdb under 2018. Turning to the overall study: A mean of approximately 3 ug of DNA, ranging from roughly 0.19 to 27.4 ug, was extracted from sorted CD4+ and CD8+ cells.

Note on this clonotype: There is no known antigen for this receptor. No clone much larger than this one lies a single base away; base qualities are absent.

Genomic DNA served as template for TCR beta VDJ combination and CDR3 sequence profiling. TCR repertoire sequencing was run on an Illumina HiSeq 2000. For the original study's pipeline: TRBV/TRBJ rearrangement plots, CDR3 size and DJ length profiles, and Simpson's diversity index were used to evaluate the repertoires. The most abundant DNA sequence in the deep sequencing data was taken as the immunodominant clone. CDR3 amino acid sequences were checked for sharing between subjects and were compared against published repertoires and the VDJdb database. TCRdb itself trimmed the public reads at Q25 with fastp, ran MiXCR and retained productive beta chains. Every entry covers one CDR3 protein and lists the most common genes and DNA from its rows. The V and J calls follow TCRdb's processing rather than the paper's. In this sample the table shows some 290,000 distinct CDR3 sequences, approximately 57% of which occur a single time. Less than 10% of the sample goes to the ten largest clones.

Overall study outcomes, separate from this receptor: No significant difference in CD8+ Simpson's diversity was found between patients and healthy controls (P=0.060). Around 31 CD8+ CDR3 sequences were shared between patients and controls but appeared highly expressed in patients and within their immunodominant clones.

From the cysteine through the phenylalanine, the CDR3 covers 14 amino acids. Of all the DNA, just the CDR3 is kept, 42 bases in frame from base 1. Clipping removes 3 bases from V and 2 bases from J, with 4 as the unmatched junction base count. In this study, sorted CD4+ and CD8+ T cells from the blood of healthy subjects and of severe aplastic anemia patients had their TCR repertoires deep-sequenced. Ficoll-Paque density gradient centrifugation was used to isolate peripheral blood mononuclear cells. Before DNA was extracted, CD4+ and CD8+ T cells were sorted using either FACS or magnetic beads. The chain employs TRBV12-3 or TRBV12-4 and TRBJ2-7, with 7 bases matching TRBD1. Sequencing was carried out using sorted CD4+, CD8+, or CD8+CD57+ T cells (not recorded which) from PBMCs. This sequence originates from a human donor with severe aplastic anemia or a healthy control (not recorded which). The DNA sequence is TGTGCCAGCAGTTTTGACAGGGTGGCCTACGAGCAGTACTTC. The resulting protein is CASSFDRVAYEQYF.